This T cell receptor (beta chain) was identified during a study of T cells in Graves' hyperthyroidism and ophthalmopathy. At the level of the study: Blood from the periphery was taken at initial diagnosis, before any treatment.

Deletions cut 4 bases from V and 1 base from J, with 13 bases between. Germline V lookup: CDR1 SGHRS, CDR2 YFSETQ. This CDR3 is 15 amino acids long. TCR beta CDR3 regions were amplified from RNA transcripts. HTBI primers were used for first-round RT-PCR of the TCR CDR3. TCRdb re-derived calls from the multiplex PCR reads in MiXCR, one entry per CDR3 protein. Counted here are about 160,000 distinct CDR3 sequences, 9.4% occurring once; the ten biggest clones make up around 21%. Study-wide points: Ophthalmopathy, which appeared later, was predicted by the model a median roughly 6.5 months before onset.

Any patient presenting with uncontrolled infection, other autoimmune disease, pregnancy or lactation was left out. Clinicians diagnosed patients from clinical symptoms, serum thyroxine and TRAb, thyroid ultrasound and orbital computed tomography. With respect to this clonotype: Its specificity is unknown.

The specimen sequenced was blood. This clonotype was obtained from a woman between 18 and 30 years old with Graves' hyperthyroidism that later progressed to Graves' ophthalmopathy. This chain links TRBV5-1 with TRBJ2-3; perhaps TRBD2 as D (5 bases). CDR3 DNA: TGCGCCAGCAGCCTAGGAGGAGTGGGCACAGATACGCAGTATTTT. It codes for CASSLGGVGTDTQYF.